This is a list of T cell receptor beta chains from one sample in a study of T-cell reconstitution after alpha-beta-depleted transplantation in children. TCRdb ran MiXCR on the PCR reads and lists one entry per CDR3 protein. The sample carries 500,000 to 600,000 distinct CDR3 sequences, 15% to 20% recorded once. Source: PBMCs from the stem cell graft donor, taken from the stem cell graft. Every receptor here comes from a human donor who donated a stem cell graft to a child with acute lymphoblastic leukemia. Both conserved end residues are part of each CDR3. The D gene is left open where the match is weak. A clone size is listed for some rows: how often the clone was seen (once, few, many), or a class if it is expanded.

V gene,D gene,J gene,clone size,CDR3 protein,CDR3 DNA
TRBV3-1,NA,TRBJ2-7,few,CASSQSYANRAGWDF,TGTGCCAGCAGCCAATCATACGCGAATAGGGCAGGGTGGGACTTC
TRBV29-1,NA,TRBJ2-1,many,CSGRRADYNEQFF,TGCAGCGGACGGAGGGCTGACTACAATGAGCAGTTCTTC
TRBV7-9,TRBD1,TRBJ2-7,few,CASSFGQGSLHEQYF,TGTGCCAGCAGCTTCGGACAGGGAAGTTTGCACGAGCAGTACTTC
TRBV18,TRBD1,TRBJ2-7,many,CASSPRQGRSYEQYF,TGTGCCAGCTCACCTCGACAGGGAAGGTCCTACGAGCAGTACTTC
TRBV12-3/TRBV12-4,TRBD1,TRBJ1-6,NA,CASSEQGTYNSPLHF,TGTGCCAGCAGTGAACAGGGGACCTATAATTCACCCCTCCACTTT
TRBV19,TRBD2,TRBJ2-3,NA,CASSSGRASTDTQYF,TGTGCCAGTAGTAGCGGGAGGGCTAGCACAGATACGCAGTATTTT
TRBV5-5,TRBD1,TRBJ2-7,few,CASSPGQGHEQYF,TGTGCCAGCAGCCCCGGACAGGGACACGAGCAGTACTTC
TRBV9,TRBD1,TRBJ2-5,NA,CASSPGQGEVETQYF,TGTGCCAGCAGCCCGGGACAGGGAGAGGTTGAGACCCAGTACTTC
TRBV4-1,NA,TRBJ1-3,NA,CASARGISTGNTIYF,TGCGCCAGCGCCAGGGGAATATCGACTGGAAACACCATATATTTT
TRBV29-1,TRBD1,TRBJ2-7,few,CSSRDRGGEQYF,TGCAGCTCCCGGGACAGGGGTGGCGAGCAGTACTTC
TRBV6-1,NA,TRBJ1-3,NA,CASSRTGGGNTIYF,TGTGCCAGCAGTCGGACCGGAGGCGGAAACACCATATATTTT
TRBV12-3/TRBV12-4,NA,TRBJ2-2,few,CASTPGLPAGELFF,TGTGCCAGCACCCCGGGGCTCCCCGCCGGGGAGCTGTTTTTT
TRBV15,NA,TRBJ2-7,NA,CATSFDREASGSYEQYF,TGTGCCACCAGCTTCGACAGGGAGGCTAGCGGTTCCTACGAGCAGTACTTC
TRBV3-1,TRBD2,TRBJ2-4,few,CASSQDFGAGGKNIQYF,TGTGCCAGCAGCCAAGATTTTGGAGCGGGAGGGAAAAACATTCAGTACTTC
TRBV20-1,NA,TRBJ2-4,NA,CSARVGVGVLAKNIQYF,TGCAGTGCTAGAGTGGGGGTGGGGGTACTAGCCAAAAACATTCAGTACTTC
TRBV27,TRBD1,TRBJ1-1,many,CASSSGTGWTEAFF,TGTGCCAGCAGTTCCGGGACAGGGTGGACTGAAGCTTTCTTT
TRBV6-5,NA,TRBJ2-7,few,CASSYDFAYEQYF,TGTGCCAGCAGTTACGACTTCGCCTACGAGCAGTACTTC
TRBV9,NA,TRBJ1-1,few,CASSPTGGQPNTEAFF,TGTGCCAGCAGTCCAACCGGAGGACAGCCGAACACTGAAGCTTTCTTT
TRBV12-3/TRBV12-4,TRBD2,TRBJ2-1,NA,CASSPRMKGGRNGSYNEQFF,TGTGCCAGCAGCCCCCGGATGAAGGGCGGGAGGAATGGGTCCTACAATGAGCAGTTCTTC
TRBV5-1,TRBD1,TRBJ1-5,NA,CASSPGGPARNQPQHF,TGCGCCAGCAGCCCAGGGGGACCAGCGCGCAATCAGCCCCAGCATTTT
TRBV5-1,NA,TRBJ2-7,NA,CASHPGPDRPAGEQYF,TGCGCCAGCCATCCGGGACCCGATCGACCTGCGGGCGAGCAGTACTTC
TRBV19,NA,TRBJ2-3,few,CASSITPTDTQYF,TGTGCCAGTAGTATCACTCCCACAGATACGCAGTATTTT